Below, 16 T cell receptor beta chains from the same sample are listed, as sequenced in a study of T cell responses to AZD1222 COVID-19 vaccine. Sequenced by immunoSEQ multiplex PCR; TCRdb stores in-frame clones only, minus some. Of fewer than 150,000 clones listed, roughly 89% were seen once; the top ten hold roughly 7%. The source material was peripheral blood, sampled 28 days after the second AZD1222 dose. All receptors come from an adult who received the AZD1222 COVID-19 vaccine.

This clone has just a few counts. The chain joins TRBV2 to TRBJ1-5; 8 bases are a match to TRBD1. Germline assignment: CDR1 SNHLY and CDR2 FYNNEI. This CDR3 spans 14 amino acids. The V and J ends lost 8 bases and 5 bases, in that order; junction bases with no gene match: 8. The DNA for the CDR3 is TGTGCCAGCCGGGGACAGGTCGAACATCAGCCCCAGCATTTT. Its protein is CASRGQVEHQPQHF.

V is TRBV2 and J is TRBJ2-7, with 7 bases aligning to TRBD1. The trim removed 7 bases at V and 0 bases at J, leaving 6 bases unmatched. The CDR3 contains 14 residues. Germline CDR1 SNHLY, CDR2 FYNNEI. The CDR3 nucleotides read TGTGCCAGCATGGGGACAGTATACTCCTACGAGCAGTACTTC. As protein: CASMGTVYSYEQYF.

V gene TRBV3-1 (or the pseudogene TRBV3-2) combines with J gene TRBJ2-7; 10 positions agree with TRBD2. The CDR3 spans 18 residues. In germline, CDR1 is LGHDT, CDR2 YNNKEL (reference sequence). V lost 0 bases, J lost 3 bases, and 11 bases stayed unmatched. The CDR3 here is CASSQESEKRGGVYEQYF. CDR3 in DNA: TGTGCCAGCAGCCAAGAATCGGAGAAGCGGGGGGGCGTCTACGAGCAGTACTTC.

This chain joins TRBV10-3 and TRBJ2-1, with 8 nucleotides matching TRBD2. The CDR3 totals 14 residues. V was clipped by 6 bases and J by 5 bases; unmatched bases: 6. CDR1 and CDR2 from the germline V gene are ENHRY and SYGVKD. The CDR3 is CAIRRELADNEQFF. CDR3 DNA sequence: TGTGCCATCAGGAGGGAACTAGCGGACAATGAGCAGTTCTTC.

CDR3 nucleotides: TGTGCCAGCAGTTCCCCGGGACGGACATCCTACGAGCAGTACTTC. As protein: CASSSPGRTSYEQYF. The genes are TRBV6-6 and TRBJ2-7; D tentatively reads TRBD1 or TRBD2 (5 bases each). CDR1 and CDR2 from the germline V gene are MNHNY and SVGAGI (reference sequence). This CDR3 region has 15 residues. The germline V and J ends were trimmed by 4 bases and 1 base, with 14 bases remaining between them.

This chain joins TRBV28 and TRBJ1-2, with TRBD1 identical over 7 bases. The CDR3 runs 13 residues. The V gene's germline CDR1 is MDHEN and CDR2 SYDVKM. V gave up 6 bases and J gave up 7 bases; unmatched junction bases: 8. In DNA form, the CDR3 reads TGTGCCAGCAGACAGATGGGACAGTTTGGCTACACCTTC. Translated, it gives CASRQMGQFGYTF.

This clone was seen only once. The V and J genes are TRBV27 and TRBJ2-3; D gene ambiguous. This CDR3 region has 12 residues. Trimming cost V 6 bases and J 6 bases, with 10 bases left between them. CDR1 is MNHEY, CDR2 SMNVEV, per germline (reference sequence). CDR3 sequence reads: CASSRRPDTQYF. CDR3 in DNA: TGTGCCAGCAGCCGACGACCCGATACGCAGTATTTT.

This clone showed up just once. The genes are TRBV11-3 and TRBJ2-3; TRBD1 aligns across 10 bases. This CDR3 contains 16 residues. Trimming removed 5 bases from V and 1 base from J; junction bases left unmatched: 6. Germline V gives CDR1 SGHNT, CDR2 YENEEA. CDR3 residues: CASSPGTGVRTDTQYF. The CDR3 DNA follows: TGTGCCAGCAGCCCAGGGACAGGGGTCCGCACAGATACGCAGTATTTT.

The rearrangement uses TRBV5-1 and TRBJ1-2; weak D call: TRBD1 (5 bases). The CDR3 has 14 amino acids. Germline V gene sequence: CDR1 SGHRS, CDR2 YFSETQ. V was cut by 4 bases and J by 3 bases, with 13 bases left in between. The CDR3 DNA is TGCGCCAGCAGCCCTGGGAGGGGCGACTATGGCTACACCTTC. Its protein product is CASSPGRGDYGYTF.

V gene TRBV29-1 combines with J gene TRBJ1-2; 7 nucleotides match TRBD1. Losses at the gene ends were 1 base for V and 4 bases for J; bases not matched to a gene: 9. Germline CDR1 and CDR2: SQVTM and ANQGSEA. There are 15 residues in the CDR3. The CDR3 DNA sequence: TGCAGCGTTGAAGGTGACATGGACAGGATCTATGGCTACACCTTC. Its protein product is CSVEGDMDRIYGYTF.

This clone was detected only once. The chain couples TRBV19 to TRBJ1-2; possibly TRBD1 for D (6 bases). V shed 2 bases and J shed 8 bases, with 18 bases lying between them. The germline CDR1 and CDR2 sequences are LNHDA and SQIVND (reference sequence). The length of the CDR3 is 15 residues. DNA of the CDR3: TGTGCCAGTAGTATACGGGACAACATTCCACAGGGCTACACCTTC. Its translation is CASSIRDNIPQGYTF. Drawing the rest from reference TRBV19 and TRBJ1-2, the complete variable domain is DGGITQSPKYLFRKEGQNVTLSCEQNLNHDAMYWYRQDPGQGLRLIYYSQIVNDFQKGDIAEGYSVSREKKESFPLTVTSAQKNPTAFYLCASSIRDNIPQGYTFGSGTRLTVV.

The chain carries TRBV4-3 and TRBJ2-1; 8 bases line up with TRBD1. Germline CDR1 is LGHNA and CDR2 is YSLEER. The CDR3 length is 16 residues. J gave up 5 bases and V 2 bases, and 8 bases lay outside the gene matches. The CDR3 nucleotides read TGCGCCAGCAGCCAACAGGACAGGGCGGTCGACAATGAGCAGTTCTTC. It yields the protein CASSQQDRAVDNEQFF.

The V gene is TRBV21-1, the J gene TRBJ2-5; TRBD2 is the table's D call and was not checked against the DNA. TRBV21-1 is described as a pseudogene. The CDR3 has 16 residues. The CDR3 DNA follows: TGTGCCAGCAGCAAAGTAACCAGCGGGGACGGGGAGACCCAGTACTTC. The encoded protein is CASSKVTSGDGETQYF.

The chain couples TRBV5-1 to TRBJ2-7; 8 nucleotides match TRBD1. Germline trimming cut 0 bases from V and 4 bases from J; bases unmatched to any gene: 9. The CDR3 runs to 16 residues. CDR1 and CDR2 from the germline V gene are SGHRS and YFSETQ. CDR3 sequence: CASSLAPGQEGYEQYF. CDR3 sequence (DNA): TGCGCCAGCAGCTTGGCCCCGGGACAGGAAGGATACGAGCAGTACTTC.

The chain carries TRBV13 and TRBJ2-1; unclear D gene. The CDR3 spans 14 residues. V lost 7 bases and J 4 bases, leaving 14 bases between the germline ends. Germline values: CDR1 PRHDT, CDR2 FYEKMQ (reference sequence). CDR3 amino acids: CASTPEDVYNEQFF. The CDR3 DNA sequence: TGTGCCAGCACCCCAGAGGACGTGTACAATGAGCAGTTCTTC.

V usage is TRBV7-2 and J usage is TRBJ2-7; perhaps TRBD2 as D (6 bases). Germline CDR1 SGHTA, CDR2 FQGNSA. Trimming removed 5 bases from V and 6 bases from J, with 14 bases in between. This CDR3 is built from 13 residues. DNA of the CDR3: TGTGCCAGCAGCCCGACTAGAACTGGCGAGCAGTACTTC. Protein product: CASSPTRTGEQYF.